The 6 T cell receptor beta chains reported below all come from one sample, sequenced in a study of cytomegalovirus exposure and HLA in healthy donors. This table comes from immunoSEQ multiplex PCR, and its TCRdb copy is limited to in-frame clones, with some not included. The data hold roughly 220,000 clones, with about 90% observed a single time. Specimen: PBMCs. Source of these receptors: a woman younger than 35 in good health and CMV-seronegative.

The rearrangement uses TRBV6-6 and TRBJ2-3; weak D call: TRBD2 (6 bases). There are 14 residues in the CDR3. V dropped 6 bases and J dropped 0 bases, with 10 bases sitting between them. Germline loops: CDR1 MNHNY, CDR2 SVGAGI (reference sequence). CDR3 sequence (DNA): TGTGCCAGCAGGAGCGGGCTCAGCACAGATACGCAGTATTTT. It codes for CASRSGLSTDTQYF.

This clone was recorded a few times. The gene calls are TRBV10-3 and TRBJ2-7, with 7 bases that match TRBD2. V was pared by 4 bases and J by 1 base, with 7 bases of the junction left unmatched. Germline lookup yields CDR1 ENHRY and CDR2 SYGVKD. The CDR3 has 15 amino acids. CDR3 region: CAISGPSGGSYEQYF. DNA for the CDR3: TGTGCCATCAGTGGGCCTAGCGGAGGTTCCTACGAGCAGTACTTC.

The rearrangement links TRBV19 to TRBJ1-1, with 7 bases that match TRBD1. The junction had 11 bases not matched to a gene; V was cut back by 9 bases and J by 4 bases. CDR1 LNHDA and CDR2 SQIVND come from the germline V gene (reference sequence). This CDR3 has 14 residues. The CDR3 region is CASTRDREGTEAFF. The CDR3 DNA reads TGTGCCAGCACCCGGGACAGAGAGGGCACTGAAGCTTTCTTT.

V and J are TRBV7-8 and TRBJ2-2; 8 nucleotides agree with TRBD2. V was clipped by 7 bases and J by 4 bases; unmatched bases: 8. This CDR3 is built from 15 residues. CDR1 and CDR2 from the germline V gene are SGHVS and FQNEAQ. The CDR3 DNA sequence: TGTGCCAGCACCCCAACTAGCGGCTCCACCGGGGAGCTGTTTTTT. Residues: CASTPTSGSTGELFF. The whole variable domain, filled in from reference TRBV7-8 and TRBJ2-2, reads GAGVSQSPRYKVAKRGQDVALRCDPISGHVSLFWYQQALGQGPEFLTYFQNEAQLDKSGLPSDRFFAERPEGSVSTLKIQRTQQEDSAVYLCASTPTSGSTGELFFGEGSRLTVL.

This rearrangement joins TRBV6-5 to TRBJ1-1, with 7 positions matching TRBD1. The CDR3 covers 15 residues. V shed 7 bases, J shed 5 bases, and the junction held 13 bases outside the gene matches. In germline, CDR1 is MNHEY, CDR2 SVGAGI. Here the CDR3 reads CASTRRQGVGTEAFF. For the CDR3, the DNA is TGTGCCAGCACCAGAAGGCAGGGGGTGGGTACTGAAGCTTTCTTT.

The chain couples TRBV28 to TRBJ1-2; no clear D gene. V lost 7 bases, J lost 7 bases, and 22 bases lay in between. The CDR3 has 15 residues. Germline V gene data show CDR1 as MDHEN and CDR2 as SYDVKM. The CDR3 here is CASTAATGLSFGYTF. CDR3 nucleotides: TGTGCCAGCACTGCCGCAACGGGATTAAGTTTTGGCTACACCTTC.